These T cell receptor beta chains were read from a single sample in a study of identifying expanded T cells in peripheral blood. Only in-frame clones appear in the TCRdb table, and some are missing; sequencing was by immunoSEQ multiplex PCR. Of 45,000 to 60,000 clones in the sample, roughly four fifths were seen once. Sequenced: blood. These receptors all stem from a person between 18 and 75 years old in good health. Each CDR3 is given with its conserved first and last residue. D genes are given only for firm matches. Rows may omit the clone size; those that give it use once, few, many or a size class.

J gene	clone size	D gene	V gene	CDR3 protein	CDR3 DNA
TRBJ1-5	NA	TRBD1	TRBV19	CASSMPGGDQPQHF	TGTGCCAGTAGTATGCCAGGGGGCGATCAGCCCCAGCATTTT
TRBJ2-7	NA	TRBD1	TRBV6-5	CASSLGQHINYEQYF	TGTGCCAGCAGTCTGGGACAGCATATTAACTACGAGCAGTACTTC
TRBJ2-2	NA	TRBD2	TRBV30	CAGIAGGPIGELFF	TGTGCCGGGATAGCGGGAGGGCCGATCGGGGAGCTGTTTTTT
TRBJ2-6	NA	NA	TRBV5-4	CASSLGDGANVLTF	TGTGCCAGCAGCTTGGGGGACGGGGCCAACGTCCTGACTTTC
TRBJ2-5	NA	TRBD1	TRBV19	CASSSGQGQETQYF	TGTGCCAGTAGTTCAGGACAGGGCCAAGAGACCCAGTACTTC
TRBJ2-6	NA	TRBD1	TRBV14	CASSQRTGRSGANVLTF	TGTGCCAGCAGCCAAAGGACAGGACGCTCTGGGGCCAACGTCCTGACTTTC
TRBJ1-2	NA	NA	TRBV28	CASSLSVVGYTF	TGTGCCAGCAGTTTATCGGTTGTTGGCTACACCTTC
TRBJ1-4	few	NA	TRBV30	CAWSARNEKLFF	TGTGCCTGGAGCGCGAGAAATGAAAAACTGTTTTTT
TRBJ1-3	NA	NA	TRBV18	CASSPRDAGSGNTIYF	TGTGCCAGCTCACCCCGGGACGCCGGCTCTGGAAACACCATATATTTT
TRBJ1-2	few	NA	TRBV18	CASSANRDGYTF	TGTGCCAGCTCAGCGAACAGGGACGGCTACACCTTC
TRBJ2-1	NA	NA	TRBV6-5	CASSYSSGRAVQPFF	TGTGCCAGCAGTTACTCATCCGGGCGAGCAGTTCAGCCGTTCTTC
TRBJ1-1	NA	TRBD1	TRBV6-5	CASSAGQGRLRAFF	TGTGCCAGCAGCGCCGGACAGGGAAGGCTGAGAGCTTTCTTT
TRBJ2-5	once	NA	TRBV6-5	CASSRTAGGETQYF	TGTGCCAGCAGTCGAACCGCAGGGGGGGAGACCCAGTACTTC
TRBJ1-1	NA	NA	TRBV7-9	CASSLDPPNTEAFF	TGTGCCAGCAGCTTAGATCCGCCGAACACTGAAGCTTTCTTT
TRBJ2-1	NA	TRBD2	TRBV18	CASSPGAGVYNEQFF	TGTGCCAGCTCACCGGGAGCGGGAGTATACAATGAGCAGTTCTTC
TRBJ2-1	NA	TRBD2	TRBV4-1	CASSQDGGRVNEQFF	TGCGCCAGCAGCCAAGATGGCGGGAGAGTCAATGAGCAGTTCTTC
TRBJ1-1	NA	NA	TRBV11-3	CASSLVEDTEAFF	TGTGCCAGCAGCTTAGTGGAGGACACTGAAGCTTTCTTT
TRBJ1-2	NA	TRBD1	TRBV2	CASSELRDRVYGYTF	TGTGCCAGCAGTGAATTGAGGGACAGGGTCTATGGCTACACCTTC
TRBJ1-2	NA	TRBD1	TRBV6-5	CASTERQGYGYTF	TGTGCCAGCACCGAACGACAGGGCTATGGCTACACCTTC
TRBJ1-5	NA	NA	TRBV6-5	CASRQGNQPQHF	TGTGCCAGCAGGCAGGGAAATCAGCCCCAGCATTTT
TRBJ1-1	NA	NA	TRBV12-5	CASGTRERTALYTEAFF	TGTGCTAGTGGTACGCGTGAGAGGACAGCGTTATACACTGAAGCTTTCTTT
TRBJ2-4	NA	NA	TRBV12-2	CASRKPGTGVANIAKNIQYF	TGTGCAAGTCGCAAGCCGGGGACAGGGGTAGCAAATATAGCCAAAAACATTCAGTACTTC
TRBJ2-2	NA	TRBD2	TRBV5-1	CASSSVAGGYTGELFF	TGCGCCAGCAGCTCGGTAGCGGGGGGATACACCGGGGAGCTGTTTTTT
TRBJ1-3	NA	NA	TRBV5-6	CASSAGTDSGNTIYF	TGTGCCAGCAGCGCGGGGACTGACTCTGGAAACACCATATATTTT
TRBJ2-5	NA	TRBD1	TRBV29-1	CSVDRGISMGKETQYF	TGCAGCGTTGACAGGGGGATTTCTATGGGGAAAGAGACCCAGTACTTC
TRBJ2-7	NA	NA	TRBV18	CASSPAVVNYEQYF	TGTGCCAGCTCACCCGCAGTGGTAAACTACGAGCAGTACTTC
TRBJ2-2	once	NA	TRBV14	CASSQGGTHTGELFF	TGTGCCAGCAGCCAGGGCGGGACGCACACCGGGGAGCTGTTTTTT
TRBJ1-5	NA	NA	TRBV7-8	CASSSPQGGSNQPQHF	TGTGCCAGCAGCTCCCCGCAGGGAGGATCCAATCAGCCCCAGCATTTT
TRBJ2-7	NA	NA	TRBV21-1	CASSEGLAGDEQYF	TGTGCCAGCAGCGAGGGACTAGCGGGAGACGAGCAGTACTTC
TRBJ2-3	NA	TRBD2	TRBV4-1	CASSLVAGSSTDTQYF	TGCGCCAGCAGCCTCGTAGCGGGGTCTAGCACAGATACGCAGTATTTT
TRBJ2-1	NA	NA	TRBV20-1	CTVVSGNEQFF	TGCACCGTAGTGTCGGGGAATGAGCAGTTCTTC
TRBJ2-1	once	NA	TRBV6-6	CASSYRQTNNEQFF	TGTGCCAGCAGTTACCGACAGACCAACAATGAGCAGTTCTTC
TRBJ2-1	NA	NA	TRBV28	CASSGSKAEQFF	TGTGCCAGCAGTGGGTCTAAGGCCGAGCAGTTCTTC
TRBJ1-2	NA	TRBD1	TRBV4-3	CASGRDRGTTSYGYTF	TGCGCCAGCGGCCGGGACAGGGGAACTACAAGCTATGGCTACACCTTC
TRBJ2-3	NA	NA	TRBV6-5	CATARDGTDTQYF	TGTGCCACCGCCAGGGACGGCACAGATACGCAGTATTTT
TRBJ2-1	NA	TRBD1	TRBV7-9	CASNYFPGQGRGEQFF	TGTGCCAGCAACTACTTTCCGGGACAGGGCAGGGGTGAGCAGTTCTTC
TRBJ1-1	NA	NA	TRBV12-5	CASGLEPPRTEAFF	TGTGCTAGTGGTTTGGAACCTCCCCGGACCGAAGCTTTCTTT
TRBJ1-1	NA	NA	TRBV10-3	CAISRDVGGWNTEAFF	TGTGCCATCAGCCGGGACGTTGGAGGGTGGAACACTGAAGCTTTCTTT
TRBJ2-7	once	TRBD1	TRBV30	CAFKRDRTYEQYF	TGTGCCTTCAAAAGGGACAGAACCTACGAGCAGTACTTC
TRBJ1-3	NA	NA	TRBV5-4	CASSLDRNSGNTIYF	TGTGCCAGCAGCTTGGACAGGAACTCTGGAAACACCATATATTTT
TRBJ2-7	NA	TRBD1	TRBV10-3	CAISEYDRDEQYF	TGTGCCATCAGTGAGTACGACAGGGACGAGCAGTACTTC
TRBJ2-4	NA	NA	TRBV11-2	CASSLSPKNIQYF	TGTGCCAGCAGCTTATCGCCCAAAAACATTCAGTACTTC
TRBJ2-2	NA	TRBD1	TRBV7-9	CASSFPGQGSSGELFF	TGTGCCAGCAGCTTTCCGGGACAGGGTTCATCGGGGGAGCTGTTTTTT
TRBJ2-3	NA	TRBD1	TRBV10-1	CASSTGGTDTQYF	TGCGCCAGCTCCACAGGGGGCACAGATACGCAGTATTTT
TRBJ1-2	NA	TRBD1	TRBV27	CASNRQGGGYTF	TGTGCCAGCAATCGACAGGGGGGTGGCTACACCTTC
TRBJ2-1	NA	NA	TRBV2	CASTLRGDTWASYNEQFF	TGTGCCAGCACTCTAAGGGGGGACACTTGGGCATCCTACAATGAGCAGTTCTTC
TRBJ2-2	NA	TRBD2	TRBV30	CAWRAGTSFTGELFF	TGTGCCTGGAGGGCCGGGACTAGTTTTACCGGGGAGCTGTTTTTT
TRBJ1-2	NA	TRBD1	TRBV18	CASSPRTGNYGYTF	TGTGCCAGCTCACCCAGGACAGGGAACTATGGCTACACCTTC
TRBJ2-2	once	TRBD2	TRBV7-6	CASSGLAGGTGELFF	TGTGCCAGCTCAGGACTAGCGGGAGGAACCGGGGAGCTGTTTTTT
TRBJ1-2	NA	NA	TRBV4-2	CASSQETGTRYGGYTF	TGTGCCAGCAGCCAAGAGACCGGGACAAGATACGGGGGCTACACCTTC
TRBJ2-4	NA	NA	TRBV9	CASSVKSDSDVGAEAKNIQYF	TGTGCCAGCAGCGTAAAGTCCGACAGCGACGTAGGGGCTGAAGCCAAAAACATTCAGTACTTC
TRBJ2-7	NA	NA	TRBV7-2	CASSRGTRDEQYF	TGTGCCAGCAGCCGGGGGACCAGGGATGAGCAGTACTTC